The next 9 T cell receptor beta chains were all read from a single sample in a study of Ad26.COV2.S vaccination and SARS-CoV-2 variants (dated by TCRdb to the early 2020s). The sample's treatment or condition label, in plain terms: around 19 received Ad26.COV2.S at low or high dose, single or two shots; about 5 received placebo; per-sample allocation not given. For vaccine and placebo recipients, repertoires were sequenced using samples collected on day 63 after the first injection. The library was made by the immunoSEQ multiplex PCR assay. TCRdb re-hosts the immuneACCESS table, in-frame sequences only. Its copies lack some clones; in the studies checked, an unresolved V gene accounts for under half of them, and the cause for the rest is not known. The table for this sample lists 300,000 to 400,000 clones; 75% to 90% of them were counted only once. The ten most abundant clones make up over 8.5% of the sample.

Sequenced material: peripheral blood, taken in a trial of Ad26.COV2.S vaccine versus placebo. The receptors were gathered from a person aged 18 to 65 who received the Ad26.COV2.S COVID-19 vaccine or a placebo.

V gene TRBV21-1 combines with J gene TRBJ1-4; the D call in the table, TRBD1, was not verified against the DNA. TRBV21-1 is a recognized pseudogene. This CDR3 is built from 15 residues. CDR3 region: CASSKATGGSEKLFF. The CDR3, as DNA: TGTGCCAGCAGCAAAGCTACAGGGGGCTCTGAAAAACTGTTTTTT.

V is TRBV5-4 and J is TRBJ2-5; D is possibly TRBD1 (6 bases). This CDR3 region has 14 residues. V was pared by 5 bases and J by 1 base, with 12 bases between. Germline CDR1 and CDR2: SGHNT and YYREEE (reference sequence). CDR3: CASRRQVGQETQYF. The CDR3 region has the DNA TGTGCCAGCAGACGACAGGTCGGCCAAGAGACCCAGTACTTC. Together with reference TRBV5-4 and TRBJ2-5, the CDR3 gives the full variable domain: ETGVTQSPTHLIKTRGQQVTLRCSSQSGHNTVSWYQQALGQGPQFIFQYYREEENGRGNFPPRFSGLQFPNYSSELNVNALELDDSALYLCASRRQVGQETQYFGPGTRLLVL.

The chain employs TRBV9 and TRBJ2-7, with 9 bases lining up with TRBD2. Trimming took 0 bases from V and 8 from J; bases not matched to a gene: 6. CDR3 length: 14 amino acids. Germline V CDR1 and CDR2: SGDLS, YYNGEE. The CDR3 region is CASSVEASGNQQYF. In DNA form, the CDR3 reads TGTGCCAGCAGCGTAGAGGCTAGCGGGAATCAGCAGTACTTC.

This sequence joins TRBV5-1 and TRBJ1-2; possible D gene TRBD1, 6 bases. V lost 2 bases, J lost 2 bases, and 13 bases lay in between. Germline loops: CDR1 SGHRS, CDR2 YFSETQ. The CDR3 runs 15 residues. CDR3 nucleotides: TGCGCCAGCAGCTTAAGCGGGGGCCCCAACTATGGCTACACCTTC. It encodes CASSLSGGPNYGYTF. Filled out from reference TRBV5-1 and TRBJ1-2, the complete variable domain reads KAGVTQTPRYLIKTRGQQVTLSCSPISGHRSVSWYQQTPGQGLQFLFEYFSETQRNKGNFPGRFSGRQFSNSRSEMNVSTLELGDSALYLCASSLSGGPNYGYTFGSGTRLTVV.

The chain employs TRBV6-2 or TRBV6-3 and TRBJ2-2; 9 bases fit TRBD2. With 4 bases clipped from V and 3 bases from J, the junction kept 6 bases outside the gene matches. The CDR3 loop spans 16 amino acids. Germline V gene sequence: CDR1 MNHEY, CDR2 SVGEGT. The CDR3 is CASSSRAGGHTGELFF. CDR3 sequence (DNA): TGTGCCAGCAGTTCCCGCGCGGGAGGGCACACCGGGGAGCTGTTTTTT.

The chain is built from TRBV6-1 and TRBJ1-2, with a weak D call TRBD1 (5 bases). Germline CDR1 reads MNHNS; CDR2 reads SASEGT. This CDR3 has 14 amino acids. Trimming took 2 bases from V and 5 from J, leaving 12 bases between them. CDR3 residues: CASSELAGNYGYTF. The CDR3 bases are TGTGCCAGCAGTGAATTGGCAGGGAATTATGGCTACACCTTC.

The chain joins TRBV6-2 or TRBV6-3 to TRBJ2-2; D uncertain. The CDR3 runs 17 residues. V lost 1 base to trimming and J lost 1 base, with 13 bases between them. Germline V gives CDR1 MNHEY, CDR2 SVGEGT. The CDR3 DNA follows: TGTGCCAGCAGTTACTATTCAGTTGGCGTGAACACCGGGGAGCTGTTTTTT. This encodes CASSYYSVGVNTGELFF.

The CDR3 nucleotides read TGTGCCAGCAGTGGTGGAGAGACCCAGTACTTC. Translation: CASSGGETQYF. The genes are TRBV25-1 and TRBJ2-5; no clear D gene. The CDR3 has 11 residues. V was pared by 4 bases and J by 4 bases, with 4 bases between. CDR1 and CDR2 (germline): MGHDK, SYGVNS.

This clone showed up just once. The chain carries TRBV7-2 and TRBJ2-3; 7 nucleotides agree with TRBD2. The germline gives CDR1 SGHTA, CDR2 FQGNSA. The CDR3 has 16 residues. The junction had 9 bases not matched to a gene; V was cut back by 0 bases and J by 6 bases. The CDR3 DNA reads as TGTGCCAGCAGCTTAGCTAGCGGGCTTTTTGGGGATACGCAGTATTTT. Its translation is CASSLASGLFGDTQYF.